The 14 T cell receptor beta chains presented below share a single source sample, sequenced in a study of CD8+ T cells in alopecia areata. Following RNA extraction, reverse transcription yielded cDNA that acted as the sequencing template. The table came from immunoSEQ multiplex PCR; TCRdb's copy has only in-frame clones and leaves some out. The sample consists of about 110,000 clones, 45% to 60% of them appearing once. The sample comprised NKG2D-low CD8+ T cells sorted from blood. These receptors originate from a human donor with alopecia areata.

The chain recombines TRBV7-2 with TRBJ1-2, with 9 bases fitting TRBD1. In germline, CDR1 is SGHTA, CDR2 FQGNSA. The CDR3 consists of 13 residues. V dropped 5 bases and J dropped 8; count of bases not matched to a gene: 6. As DNA, the CDR3 is TGTGCCAGCAGCATCTGGGACAGGGAGGGCTACACCTTC. It yields the protein CASSIWDREGYTF.

This clone was found a few times. The rearrangement uses TRBV27 and TRBJ1-5; D not resolved. CDR3 size: 13 residues. The V end was cut by 8 bases, the J end by 2 bases, with 10 bases between. Germline V gene lookup returns CDR1 MNHEY and CDR2 SMNVEV (reference sequence). CDR3 residues: CASRGSGNQPQHF. CDR3 bases: TGTGCCAGCCGGGGATCGGGCAATCAGCCCCAGCATTTT.

V is TRBV4-1 and J is TRBJ2-7, with D unclear. Looked up from germline, CDR1 is MGHRA and CDR2 is YSYEKL. The CDR3 extends over 12 amino acids. V was trimmed by 1 base and J by 7 bases, leaving 8 bases between them. In DNA form, the CDR3 reads TGCGCCAGCAGCCAAGGCTCGCGGGAGCAGTACTTC. The encoded protein is CASSQGSREQYF.

The V and J genes are TRBV4-2 and TRBJ1-2; 8 bases line up with TRBD1. The CDR3 totals 15 residues. Germline V gene sequence: CDR1 LGHNA, CDR2 YNFKEQ. Trimming took 2 bases from V and 2 from J; bases not matched to a gene: 4. CDR3 loop: CASSQPGQENYGYTF. The CDR3 coding sequence is TGTGCCAGCAGCCAACCGGGACAGGAGAACTATGGCTACACCTTC.

The chain carries TRBV27 and TRBJ2-7; TRBD1 is a possible D gene (5 bases). The CDR3 extends over 15 amino acids. Germline lookup yields CDR1 MNHEY and CDR2 SMNVEV (reference sequence). V was cut by 0 bases and J by 5 bases, with 14 bases left in between. CDR3 sequence: CASSLSLAGSNEQYF. The CDR3 region has the DNA TGTGCCAGCAGTTTATCGCTGGCAGGGTCCAACGAGCAGTACTTC.

The V gene is TRBV13, the J gene TRBJ2-4; D might be TRBD1 (6 bases). V dropped 3 bases and J dropped 2 bases, with 17 bases sitting between them. This CDR3 is built from 17 residues. Per germline, CDR1 PRHDT and CDR2 FYEKMQ (reference sequence). The CDR3 reads CASSLGGDTSPKNIQYF. Here the CDR3 DNA reads TGTGCCAGCAGCTTGGGTGGGGACACTAGTCCCAAAAACATTCAGTACTTC.

This chain uses TRBV30 with TRBJ2-3; D remains ambiguous. This CDR3 contains 13 residues. Looked up from germline, CDR1 is GTSNPN and CDR2 is SVGIG (reference sequence). Trimming removed 0 bases from V and 1 base from J, with 5 bases in between. The CDR3, as DNA: TGTGCCTGGAGTGTACTTCGCACAGATACGCAGTATTTT. Translation: CAWSVLRTDTQYF.

The J gene is TRBJ2-3, the V gene TRBV10-2; 7 bases map to TRBD2. CDR3 size: 17 residues. Germline values: CDR1 WSHSY, CDR2 SAAADI. Trimming removed 0 bases from V and 1 base from J; junction bases left unmatched: 7. The CDR3: CASSESIGGRGTDTQYF. The CDR3 region has the DNA TGCGCCAGCAGTGAGTCGATAGGCGGGAGAGGCACAGATACGCAGTATTTT.

This sequence joins TRBV5-1 and TRBJ2-3; TRBD2 matches at 8 bases. Germline V gene data show CDR1 as SGHRS and CDR2 as YFSETQ. The CDR3 is 15 residues long. V lost 2 bases and J lost 0; bases outside the gene matches: 2. The CDR3 DNA follows: TGCGCCAGCAGCTTAGCGGGAGCTAGCACAGATACGCAGTATTTT. Translation gives CASSLAGASTDTQYF.

The V call is TRBV9, the J call TRBJ1-1, with 7 bases matching TRBD1. Germline loops: CDR1 SGDLS, CDR2 YYNGEE. With 3 bases clipped from V and 4 bases from J, the junction kept 3 bases outside the gene matches. This CDR3 is built from 13 residues. The CDR3 DNA sequence: TGTGCCAGCAGCGGACAGGGATCCACTGAAGCTTTCTTT. Translating it yields CASSGQGSTEAFF.

This clone was detected only a few times. The V and J genes are TRBV2 and TRBJ2-3; D gene uncertain. In germline, CDR1 is SNHLY, CDR2 FYNNEI. Trimming shortened V by 1 base and J by 2 bases, and 16 bases separated the two germline ends. The CDR3 runs to 17 residues. Written as DNA, the CDR3 is TGTGCCAGCAGTGAAGGAGGTACTCCTTTCCCCACAGATACGCAGTATTTT. The encoded protein is CASSEGGTPFPTDTQYF.

The V gene is TRBV9, the J gene TRBJ1-2, with D tentatively TRBD1 (5 bases). With 3 bases removed from V and 6 bases from J, the gap between germline ends came to 21 bases. CDR1 and CDR2 from the germline V gene are SGDLS and YYNGEE. The CDR3 is 16 residues long. This CDR3 is CASSGKGTLGSDGYTF. CDR3 bases: TGTGCCAGCAGCGGTAAAGGGACTTTGGGTAGCGATGGCTACACCTTC.

This clone has only one observation. The V call is TRBV20-1, the J call TRBJ1-1, with D perhaps matching TRBD1 (6 bases). The CDR3 runs 10 residues. Germline assignment: CDR1 DFQATT and CDR2 SNEGSKA (reference sequence). DNA of the CDR3: TGCAGACCCGGGGGGGCCGGGGCTTTCTTT. Translating gives CRPGGAGAFF.

In this sample, this clone turned up a few times. The chain couples TRBV7-9 to TRBJ1-5, with D possibly matching TRBD1 (5 bases). Germline CDR1 and CDR2: SEHNR and FQNEAQ (reference sequence). The V end was cut by 4 bases, the J end by 5 bases, with 12 bases between. The CDR3 covers 14 residues. CDR3 sequence: CASSSRGPDQPQHF. In DNA, the CDR3 is TGTGCCAGCAGCTCAAGGGGTCCAGATCAGCCCCAGCATTTT.